This T cell receptor beta chain was obtained from a study of cytomegalovirus exposure and HLA in healthy donors. CDR3 length: 14 amino acids. Germline V CDR1 and CDR2: SGHRS, YFSETQ. The V end lost 2 bases, the J end lost 2 bases, and 9 bases lay between the germline ends. Both 60 Vbeta primers and 13 Jbeta primers went into the PCR. Sequencing was performed with immunoSEQ multiplex PCR; in TCRdb, only in-frame clones are kept and a portion is missing. The sample lists roughly 100,000 clones; approximately 82% were seen once. The sequencing input was PBMCs. The clonotype was recovered from a female donor in good health and CMV-seropositive. The chain joins TRBV5-1 to TRBJ2-3; D may be TRBD1 (6 bases). CDR3 amino acids: CASSFGQNTDTQYF. In DNA form, the CDR3 reads TGCGCCAGCAGCTTCGGACAGAACACAGATACGCAGTATTTT.